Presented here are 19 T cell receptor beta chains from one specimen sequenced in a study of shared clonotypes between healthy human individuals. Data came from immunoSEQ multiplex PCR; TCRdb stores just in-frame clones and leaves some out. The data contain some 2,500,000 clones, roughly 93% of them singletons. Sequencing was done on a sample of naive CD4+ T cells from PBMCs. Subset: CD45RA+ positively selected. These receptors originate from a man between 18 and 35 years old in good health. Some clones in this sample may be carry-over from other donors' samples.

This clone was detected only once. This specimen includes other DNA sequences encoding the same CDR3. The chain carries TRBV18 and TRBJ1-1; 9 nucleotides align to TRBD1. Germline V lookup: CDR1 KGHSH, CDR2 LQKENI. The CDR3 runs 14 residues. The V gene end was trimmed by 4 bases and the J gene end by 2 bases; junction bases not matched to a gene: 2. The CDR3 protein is CASSLGQGNTEAFF. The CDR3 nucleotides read TGTGCCAGCTCACTGGGACAGGGTAACACTGAAGCTTTCTTT.

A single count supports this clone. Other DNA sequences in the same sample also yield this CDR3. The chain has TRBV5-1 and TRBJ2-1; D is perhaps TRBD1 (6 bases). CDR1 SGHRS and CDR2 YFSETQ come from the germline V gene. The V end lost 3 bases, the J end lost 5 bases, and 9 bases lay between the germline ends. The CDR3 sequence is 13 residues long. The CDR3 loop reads CASSSGQNNEQFF. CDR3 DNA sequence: TGCGCCAGCAGCTCGGGACAAAACAATGAGCAGTTCTTC.

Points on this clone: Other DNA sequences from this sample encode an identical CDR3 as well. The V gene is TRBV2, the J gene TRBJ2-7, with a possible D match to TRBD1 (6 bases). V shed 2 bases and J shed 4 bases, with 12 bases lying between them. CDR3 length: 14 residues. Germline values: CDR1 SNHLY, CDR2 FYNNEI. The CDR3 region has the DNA TGTGCCAGCAGTGAACAGGGGAGAGGTTACGAGCAGTACTTC. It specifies CASSEQGRGYEQYF. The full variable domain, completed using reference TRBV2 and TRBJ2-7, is EPEVTQTPSHQVTQMGQEVILRCVPISNHLYFYWYRQILGQKVEFLVSFYNNEISEKSEIFDDQFSVERPDGSNFTLKIRSTKLEDSAMYFCASSEQGRGYEQYFGPGTRLTVT.

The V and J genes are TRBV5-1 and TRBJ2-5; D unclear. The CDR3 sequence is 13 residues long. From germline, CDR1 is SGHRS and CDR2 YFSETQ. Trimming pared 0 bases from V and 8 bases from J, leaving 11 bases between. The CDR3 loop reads CASSLALQGTQYF. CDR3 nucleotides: TGCGCCAGCAGCTTGGCACTCCAAGGTACCCAGTACTTC.

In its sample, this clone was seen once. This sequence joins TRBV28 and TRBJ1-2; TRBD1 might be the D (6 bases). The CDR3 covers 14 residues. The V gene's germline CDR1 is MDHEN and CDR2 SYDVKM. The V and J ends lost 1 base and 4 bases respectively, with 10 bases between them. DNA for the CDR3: TGTGCCAGCAGTTTATCCCGGGACATCTATGGCTACACCTTC. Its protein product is CASSLSRDIYGYTF.

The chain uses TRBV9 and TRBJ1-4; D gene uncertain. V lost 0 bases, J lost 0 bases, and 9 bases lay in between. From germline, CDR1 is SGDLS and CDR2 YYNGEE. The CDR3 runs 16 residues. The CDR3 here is CASSVAGTPTNEKLFF. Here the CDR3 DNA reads TGTGCCAGCAGCGTAGCTGGCACTCCAACTAATGAAAAACTGTTTTTT.

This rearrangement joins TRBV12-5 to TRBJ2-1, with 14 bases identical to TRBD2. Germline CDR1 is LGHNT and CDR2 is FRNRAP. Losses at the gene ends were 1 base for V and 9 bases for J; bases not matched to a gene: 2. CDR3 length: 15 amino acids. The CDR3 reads CASGLGGLAGVEQFF. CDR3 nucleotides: TGTGCTAGTGGTTTGGGGGGACTAGCGGGAGTTGAGCAGTTCTTC.

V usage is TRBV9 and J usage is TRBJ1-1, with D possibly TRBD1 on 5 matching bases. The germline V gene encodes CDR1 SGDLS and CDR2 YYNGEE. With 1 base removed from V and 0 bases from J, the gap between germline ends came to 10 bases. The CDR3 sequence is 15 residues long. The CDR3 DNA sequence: TGTGCCAGCAGCGTAAGCGGGACGGTGAACACTGAAGCTTTCTTT. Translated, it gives CASSVSGTVNTEAFF. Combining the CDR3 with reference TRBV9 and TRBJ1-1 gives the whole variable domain DSGVTQTPKHLITATGQRVTLRCSPRSGDLSVYWYQQSLDQGLQFLIQYYNGEERAKGNILERFSAQQFPDLHSELNLSSLELGDSALYFCASSVSGTVNTEAFFGQGTRLTVV.

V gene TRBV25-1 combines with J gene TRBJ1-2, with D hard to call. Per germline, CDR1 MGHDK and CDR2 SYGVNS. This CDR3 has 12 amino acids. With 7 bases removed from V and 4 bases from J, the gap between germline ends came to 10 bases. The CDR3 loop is CASMGSRYGYTF. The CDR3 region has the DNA TGTGCCAGCATGGGGAGCCGCTATGGCTACACCTTC.

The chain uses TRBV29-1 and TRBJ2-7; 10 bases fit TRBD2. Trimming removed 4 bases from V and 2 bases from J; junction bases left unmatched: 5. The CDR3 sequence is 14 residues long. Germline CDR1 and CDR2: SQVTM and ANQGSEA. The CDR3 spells CSVGSLAGPYEQYF. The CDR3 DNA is TGCAGCGTTGGGTCACTAGCGGGACCCTACGAGCAGTACTTC.

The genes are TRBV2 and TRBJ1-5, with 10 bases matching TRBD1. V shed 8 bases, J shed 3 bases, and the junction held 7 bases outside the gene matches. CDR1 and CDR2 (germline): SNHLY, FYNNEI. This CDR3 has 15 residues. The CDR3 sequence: CASDLTGGVNQPQHF. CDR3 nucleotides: TGTGCCAGCGATCTGACAGGGGGCGTCAATCAGCCCCAGCATTTT.

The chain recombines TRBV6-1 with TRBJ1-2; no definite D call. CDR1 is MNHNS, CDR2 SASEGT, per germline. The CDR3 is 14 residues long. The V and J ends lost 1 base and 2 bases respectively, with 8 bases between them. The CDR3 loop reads CASSEDRNNYGYTF. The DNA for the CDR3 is TGTGCCAGCAGTGAAGACCGGAACAACTATGGCTACACCTTC.

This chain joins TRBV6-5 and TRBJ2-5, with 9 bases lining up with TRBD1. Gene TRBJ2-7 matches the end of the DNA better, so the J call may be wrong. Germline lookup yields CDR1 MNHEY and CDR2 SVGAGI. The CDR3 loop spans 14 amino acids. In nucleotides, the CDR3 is TGTGCCAGCACTTTGGGACAGGGCCCCTACGAGCAGTACTTC. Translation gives CASTLGQGPYEQYF.

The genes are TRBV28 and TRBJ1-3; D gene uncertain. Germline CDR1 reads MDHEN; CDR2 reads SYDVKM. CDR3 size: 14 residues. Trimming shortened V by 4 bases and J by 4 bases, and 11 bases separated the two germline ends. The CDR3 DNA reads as TGTGCCAGCAGTTGGCAGAAGTACGGAAACACCATATATTTT. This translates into CASSWQKYGNTIYF. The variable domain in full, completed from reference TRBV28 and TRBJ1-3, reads DVKVTQSSRYLVKRTGEKVFLECVQDMDHENMFWYRQDPGLGLRLIYFSYDVKMKEKGDIPEGYSVSREKKERFSLILESASTNQTSMYLCASSWQKYGNTIYFGEGSWLTVV.

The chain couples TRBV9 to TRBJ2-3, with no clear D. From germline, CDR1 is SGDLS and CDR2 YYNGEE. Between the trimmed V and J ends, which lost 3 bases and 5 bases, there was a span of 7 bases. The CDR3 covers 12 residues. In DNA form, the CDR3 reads TGTGCCAGCAGCGACCCCGTAGATACGCAGTATTTT. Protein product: CASSDPVDTQYF. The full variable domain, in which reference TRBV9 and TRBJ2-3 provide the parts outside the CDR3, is DSGVTQTPKHLITATGQRVTLRCSPRSGDLSVYWYQQSLDQGLQFLIQYYNGEERAKGNILERFSAQQFPDLHSELNLSSLELGDSALYFCASSDPVDTQYFGPGTRLTVL.

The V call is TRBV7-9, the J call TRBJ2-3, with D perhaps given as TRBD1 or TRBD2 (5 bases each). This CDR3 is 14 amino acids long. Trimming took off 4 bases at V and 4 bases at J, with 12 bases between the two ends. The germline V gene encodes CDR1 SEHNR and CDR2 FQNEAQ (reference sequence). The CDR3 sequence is CASSSPVGADTQYF. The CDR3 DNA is TGTGCCAGCAGCTCCCCCGTGGGGGCAGATACGCAGTATTTT.

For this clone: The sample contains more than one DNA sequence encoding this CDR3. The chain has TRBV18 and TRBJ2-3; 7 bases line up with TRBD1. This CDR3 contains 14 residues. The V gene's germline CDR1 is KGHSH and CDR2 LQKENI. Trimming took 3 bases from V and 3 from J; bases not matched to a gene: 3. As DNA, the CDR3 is TGTGCCAGCTCACCCCGACAGGGTACAGATACGCAGTATTTT. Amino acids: CASSPRQGTDTQYF.

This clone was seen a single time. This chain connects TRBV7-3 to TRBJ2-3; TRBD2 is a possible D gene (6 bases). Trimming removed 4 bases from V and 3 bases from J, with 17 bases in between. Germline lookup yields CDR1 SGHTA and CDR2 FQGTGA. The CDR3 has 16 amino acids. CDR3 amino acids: CASSSGLEAVTDTQYF. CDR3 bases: TGTGCCAGCAGCTCGGGACTGGAAGCGGTAACAGATACGCAGTATTTT.

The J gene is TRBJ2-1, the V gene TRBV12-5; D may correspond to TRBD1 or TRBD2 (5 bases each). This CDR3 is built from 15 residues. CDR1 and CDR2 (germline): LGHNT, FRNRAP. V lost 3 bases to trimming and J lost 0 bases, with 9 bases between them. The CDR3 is CASGLRDPSYNEQFF. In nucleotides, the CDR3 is TGTGCTAGTGGTTTAAGGGACCCCTCCTACAATGAGCAGTTCTTC.